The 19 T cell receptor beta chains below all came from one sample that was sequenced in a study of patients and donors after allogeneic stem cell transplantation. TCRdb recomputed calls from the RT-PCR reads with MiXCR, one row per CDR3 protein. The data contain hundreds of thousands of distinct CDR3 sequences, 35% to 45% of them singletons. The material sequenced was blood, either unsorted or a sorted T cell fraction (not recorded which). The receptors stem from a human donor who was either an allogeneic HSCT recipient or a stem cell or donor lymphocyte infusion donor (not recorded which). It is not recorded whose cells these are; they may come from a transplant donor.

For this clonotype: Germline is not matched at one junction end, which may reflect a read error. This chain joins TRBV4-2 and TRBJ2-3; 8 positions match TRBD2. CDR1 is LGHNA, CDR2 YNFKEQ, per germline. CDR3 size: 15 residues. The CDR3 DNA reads TGTCCCAGCAGCCAAGCGGGGGCCCGCACAGATACGCAGTATTTT. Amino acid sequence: CPSSQAGARTDTQYF.

The CDR3, as DNA: TGTGCCAGCAGCCCCCAGGGTTGGCGGCAGTACTTC. It codes for CASSPQGWRQYF. The chain joins TRBV6-5 to TRBJ2-7, with D possibly being TRBD1 (5 bases). In germline, CDR1 is MNHEY, CDR2 SVGAGI. V gave up 6 bases and J gave up 9 bases, with 15 bases separating them. The CDR3 totals 12 residues.

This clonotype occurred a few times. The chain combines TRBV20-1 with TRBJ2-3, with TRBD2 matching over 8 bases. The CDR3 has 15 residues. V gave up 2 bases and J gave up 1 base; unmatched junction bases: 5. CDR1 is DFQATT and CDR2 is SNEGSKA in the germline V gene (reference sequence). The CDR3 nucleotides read TGCAGTGCTAGACGGTCTAGCGGGCGCACAGATACGCAGTATTTT. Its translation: CSARRSSGRTDTQYF.

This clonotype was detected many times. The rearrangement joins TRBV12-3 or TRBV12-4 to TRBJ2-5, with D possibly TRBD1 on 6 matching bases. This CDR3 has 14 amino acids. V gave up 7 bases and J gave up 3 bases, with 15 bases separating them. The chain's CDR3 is CASTLGAGEETQYF. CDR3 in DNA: TGTGCCAGCACCCTCGGGGCAGGGGAAGAGACCCAGTACTTC.

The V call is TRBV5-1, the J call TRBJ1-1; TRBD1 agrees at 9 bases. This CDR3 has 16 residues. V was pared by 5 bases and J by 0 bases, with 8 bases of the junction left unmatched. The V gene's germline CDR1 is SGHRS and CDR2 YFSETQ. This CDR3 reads CASSYTGGSLNTEAFF. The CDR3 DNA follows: TGCGCCAGCAGTTACACAGGGGGCAGTCTGAACACTGAAGCTTTCTTT.

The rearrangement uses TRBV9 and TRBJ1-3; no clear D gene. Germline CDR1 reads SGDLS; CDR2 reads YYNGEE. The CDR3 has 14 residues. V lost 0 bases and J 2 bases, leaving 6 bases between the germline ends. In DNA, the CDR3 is TGTGCCAGCAGCGTAGGCTGGACTGGAAACACCATATATTTT. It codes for CASSVGWTGNTIYF.

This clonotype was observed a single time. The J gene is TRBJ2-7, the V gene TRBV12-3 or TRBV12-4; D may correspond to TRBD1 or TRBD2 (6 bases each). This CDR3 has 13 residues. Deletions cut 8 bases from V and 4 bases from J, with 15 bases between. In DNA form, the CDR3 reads TGTGCCAGCCGGGGCGGGACACCTTACGAGCAGTACTTC. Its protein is CASRGGTPYEQYF.

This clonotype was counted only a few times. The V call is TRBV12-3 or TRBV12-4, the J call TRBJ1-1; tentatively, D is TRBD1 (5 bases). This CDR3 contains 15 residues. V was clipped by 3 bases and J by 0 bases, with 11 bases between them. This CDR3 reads CASSFTTEMNTEAFF. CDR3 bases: TGTGCCAGCAGTTTCACGACAGAGATGAACACTGAAGCTTTCTTT.

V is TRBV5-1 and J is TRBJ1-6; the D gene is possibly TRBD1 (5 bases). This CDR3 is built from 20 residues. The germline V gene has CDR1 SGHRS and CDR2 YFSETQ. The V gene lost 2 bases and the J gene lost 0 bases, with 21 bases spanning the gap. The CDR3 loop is CASSFLPPDSASSYNSPLHF. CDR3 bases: TGCGCCAGCAGCTTTCTCCCCCCTGACAGTGCGAGCTCCTATAATTCACCCCTCCACTTT.

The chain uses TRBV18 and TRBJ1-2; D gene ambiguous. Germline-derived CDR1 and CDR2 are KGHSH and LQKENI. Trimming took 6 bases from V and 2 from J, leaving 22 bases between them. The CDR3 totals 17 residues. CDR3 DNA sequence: TGTGCCAGCTCCCGCATTTGGACGGGAGAATGGAACTATGGCTACACCTTC. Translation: CASSRIWTGEWNYGYTF.

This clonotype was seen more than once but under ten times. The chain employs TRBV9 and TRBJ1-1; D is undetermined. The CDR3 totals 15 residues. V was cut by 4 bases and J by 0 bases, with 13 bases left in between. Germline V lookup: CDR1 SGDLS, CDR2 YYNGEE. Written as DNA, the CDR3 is TGTGCCAGCAGCTCAACTGGTCACCTGAACACTGAAGCTTTCTTT. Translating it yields CASSSTGHLNTEAFF. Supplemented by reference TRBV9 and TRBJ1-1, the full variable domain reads DSGVTQTPKHLITATGQRVTLRCSPRSGDLSVYWYQQSLDQGLQFLIQYYNGEERAKGNILERFSAQQFPDLHSELNLSSLELGDSALYFCASSSTGHLNTEAFFGQGTRLTVV.

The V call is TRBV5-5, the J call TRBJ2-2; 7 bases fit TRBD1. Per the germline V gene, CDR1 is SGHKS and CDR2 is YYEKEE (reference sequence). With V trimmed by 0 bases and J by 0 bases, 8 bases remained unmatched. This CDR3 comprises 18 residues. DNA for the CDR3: TGTGCCAGCAGCTTGGAACAGGGGCCCTATCCGAACACCGGGGAGCTGTTTTTT. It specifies CASSLEQGPYPNTGELFF.

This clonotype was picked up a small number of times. CDR3 amino acids: CASSLGPSSYEQYF. CDR3 in DNA: TGCGCCAGCAGCTTGGGGCCGAGCTCCTACGAGCAGTACTTC. This chain uses TRBV5-1 with TRBJ2-7, with unresolved D. Per the germline V gene, CDR1 is SGHRS and CDR2 is YFSETQ. This CDR3 comprises 14 residues. Trimming shortened V by 0 bases and J by 0 bases, and 7 bases separated the two germline ends.

CDR3 in DNA: TGCGCCAGCAGCCAAGAGGCCGGGGGCGTCCCTGAAGCTTTCTTT. This sequence encodes CASSQEAGGVPEAFF. The gene calls are TRBV4-3 and TRBJ1-1; perhaps TRBD1 as D (6 bases). Trimming removed 0 bases from V and 6 bases from J, with 14 bases in between. The CDR3 loop spans 15 amino acids. Germline lookup yields CDR1 LGHNA and CDR2 YSLEER.

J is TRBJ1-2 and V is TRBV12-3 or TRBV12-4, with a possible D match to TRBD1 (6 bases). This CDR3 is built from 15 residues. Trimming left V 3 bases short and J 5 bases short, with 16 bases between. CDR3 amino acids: CASSLGRGVPYGYTF. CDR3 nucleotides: TGTGCCAGCAGTTTGGGCAGGGGAGTTCCATATGGCTACACCTTC.

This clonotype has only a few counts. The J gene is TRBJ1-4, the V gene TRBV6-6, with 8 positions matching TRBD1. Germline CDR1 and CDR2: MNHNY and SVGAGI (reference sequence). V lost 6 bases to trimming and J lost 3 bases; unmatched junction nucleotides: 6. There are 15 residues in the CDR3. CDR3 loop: CASSEQGVANEKLFF. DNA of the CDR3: TGTGCCAGCAGCGAACAGGGGGTTGCTAATGAAAAACTGTTTTTT.

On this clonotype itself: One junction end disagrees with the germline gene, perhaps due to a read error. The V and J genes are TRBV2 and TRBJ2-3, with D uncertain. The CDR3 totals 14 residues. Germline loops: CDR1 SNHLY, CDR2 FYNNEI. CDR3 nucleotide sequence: TGTGCCAGCAGCGAAGTGCGGCGGCCAGATACGCAGTATTTT. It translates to CASSEVRRPDTQYF.

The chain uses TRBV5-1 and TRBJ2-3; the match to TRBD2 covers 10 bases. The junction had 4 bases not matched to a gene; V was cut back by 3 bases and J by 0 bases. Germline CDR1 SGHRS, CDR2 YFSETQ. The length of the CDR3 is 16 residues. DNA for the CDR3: TGCGCCAGCAGCTACGATAGCGGGGGGAGCACAGATACGCAGTATTTT. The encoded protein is CASSYDSGGSTDTQYF.

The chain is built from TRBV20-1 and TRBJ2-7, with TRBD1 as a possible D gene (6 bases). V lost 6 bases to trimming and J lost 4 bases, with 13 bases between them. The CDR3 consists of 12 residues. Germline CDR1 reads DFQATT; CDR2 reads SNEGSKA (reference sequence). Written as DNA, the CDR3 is TGCAGTGCCCAGACAGGAAGTTACGAGCAGTACTTC. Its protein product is CSAQTGSYEQYF.